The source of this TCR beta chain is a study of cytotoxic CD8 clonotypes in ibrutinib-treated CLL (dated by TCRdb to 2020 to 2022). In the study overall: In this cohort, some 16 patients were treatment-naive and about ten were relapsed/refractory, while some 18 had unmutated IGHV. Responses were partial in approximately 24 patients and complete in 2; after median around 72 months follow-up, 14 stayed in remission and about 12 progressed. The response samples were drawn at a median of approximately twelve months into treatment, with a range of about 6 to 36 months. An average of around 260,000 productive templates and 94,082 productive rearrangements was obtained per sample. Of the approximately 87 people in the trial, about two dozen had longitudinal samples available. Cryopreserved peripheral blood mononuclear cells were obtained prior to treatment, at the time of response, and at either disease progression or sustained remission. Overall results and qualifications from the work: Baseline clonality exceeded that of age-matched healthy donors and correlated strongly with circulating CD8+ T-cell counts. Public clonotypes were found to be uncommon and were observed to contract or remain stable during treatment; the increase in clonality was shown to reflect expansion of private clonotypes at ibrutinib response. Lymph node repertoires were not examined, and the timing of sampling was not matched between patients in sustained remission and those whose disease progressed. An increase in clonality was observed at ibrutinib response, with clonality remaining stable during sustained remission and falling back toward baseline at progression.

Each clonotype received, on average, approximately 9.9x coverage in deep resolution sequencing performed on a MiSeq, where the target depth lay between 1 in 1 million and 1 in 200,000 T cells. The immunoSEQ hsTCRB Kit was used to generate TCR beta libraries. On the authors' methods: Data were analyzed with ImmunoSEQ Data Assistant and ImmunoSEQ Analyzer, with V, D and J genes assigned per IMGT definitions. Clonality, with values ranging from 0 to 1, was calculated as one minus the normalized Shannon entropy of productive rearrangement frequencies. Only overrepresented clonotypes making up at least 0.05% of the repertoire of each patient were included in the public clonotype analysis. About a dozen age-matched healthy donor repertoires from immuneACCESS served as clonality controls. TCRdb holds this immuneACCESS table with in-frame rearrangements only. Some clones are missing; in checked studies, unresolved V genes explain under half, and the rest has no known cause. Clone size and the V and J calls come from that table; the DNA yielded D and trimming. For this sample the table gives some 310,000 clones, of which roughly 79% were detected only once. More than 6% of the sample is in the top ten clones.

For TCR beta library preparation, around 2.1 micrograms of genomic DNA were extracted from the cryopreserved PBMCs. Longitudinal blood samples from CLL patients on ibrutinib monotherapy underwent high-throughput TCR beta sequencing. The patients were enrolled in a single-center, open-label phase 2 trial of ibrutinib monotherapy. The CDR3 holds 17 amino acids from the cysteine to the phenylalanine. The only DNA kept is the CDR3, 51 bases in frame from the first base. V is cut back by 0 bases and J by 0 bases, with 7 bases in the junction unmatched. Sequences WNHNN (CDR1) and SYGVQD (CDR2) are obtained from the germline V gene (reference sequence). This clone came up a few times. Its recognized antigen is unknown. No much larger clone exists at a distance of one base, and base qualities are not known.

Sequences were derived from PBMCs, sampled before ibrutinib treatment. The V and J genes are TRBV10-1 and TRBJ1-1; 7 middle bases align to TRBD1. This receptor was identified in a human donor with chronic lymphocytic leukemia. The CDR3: CASSESIPGQMNTEAFF. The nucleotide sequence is TGCGCCAGCAGTGAGTCGATTCCGGGACAGATGAACACTGAAGCTTTCTTT.